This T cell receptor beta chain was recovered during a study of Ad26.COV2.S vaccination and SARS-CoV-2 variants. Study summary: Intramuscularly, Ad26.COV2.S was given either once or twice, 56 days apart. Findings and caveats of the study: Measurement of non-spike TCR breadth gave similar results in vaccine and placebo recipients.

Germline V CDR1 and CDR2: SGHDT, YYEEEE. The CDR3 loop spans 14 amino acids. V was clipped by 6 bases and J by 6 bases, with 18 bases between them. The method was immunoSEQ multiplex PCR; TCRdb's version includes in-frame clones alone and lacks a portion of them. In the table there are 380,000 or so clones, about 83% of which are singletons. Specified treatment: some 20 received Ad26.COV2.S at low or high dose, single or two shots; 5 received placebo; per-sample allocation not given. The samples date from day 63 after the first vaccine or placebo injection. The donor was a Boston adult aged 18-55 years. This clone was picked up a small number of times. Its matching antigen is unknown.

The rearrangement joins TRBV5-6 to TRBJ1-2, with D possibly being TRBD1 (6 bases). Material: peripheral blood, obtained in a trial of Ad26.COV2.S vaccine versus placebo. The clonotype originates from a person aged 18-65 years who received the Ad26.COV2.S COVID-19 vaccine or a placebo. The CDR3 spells CASILPGGPHGYTF. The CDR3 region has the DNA TGTGCCAGCATCCTACCCGGGGGGCCTCATGGCTACACCTTC.